The 4 T cell receptor beta chains reported below all come from one sample, sequenced in a study of blood T cell repertoires in COVID-19 (dated by TCRdb to 2018 to 2020). To prepare the library, the immunoSEQ multiplex PCR assay was applied. Not all clones reach the TCRdb copy of this immuneACCESS table, which keeps in-frame sequences only. Checked studies attribute under half of the gap to unresolved V genes and leave the rest unexplained. The sample includes about 400,000 clones, with under 90% observed a single time. 1.7% of the sample is held by the ten biggest clonotypes. The sequencing input was PBMCs or T cells enriched from blood (not recorded which). The receptors come from a woman in her thirties who had recovered from COVID-19.

The chain employs TRBV7-6 and TRBJ2-3; 11 bases fit TRBD2. CDR3 length: 15 residues. Germline loops: CDR1 SGHVS, CDR2 FNYEAQ. The ends lost 5 bases at V and 3 bases at J; junction bases unmatched: 4. The CDR3 reads CASSGIAGGTDTQYF. Here the CDR3 DNA reads TGTGCCAGCAGCGGTATAGCGGGGGGGACAGATACGCAGTATTTT.

This chain links TRBV7-2 with TRBJ2-3, with TRBD2 matching 10 bases. This CDR3 is 16 amino acids long. V trimming: 5 bases; J trimming: 1 base; junction bases outside the gene matches: 6. Germline CDR1 is SGHTA and CDR2 is FQGNSA. The CDR3 region has the DNA TGTGCCAGCAGCCTCGGGACTAGCGTTGGCACAGATACGCAGTATTTT. Translation gives CASSLGTSVGTDTQYF.

V is TRBV19 and J is TRBJ1-5; D possibly corresponds to TRBD1 (5 bases). Per germline, CDR1 LNHDA and CDR2 SQIVND (reference sequence). The CDR3 sequence is 20 residues long. Trimming took off 0 bases at V and 1 base at J, with 22 bases between the two ends. The CDR3 bases are TGTGCCAGTAGTATAGATCGGCTGGACATCCAATTCGAGAGCAATCAGCCCCAGCATTTT. Amino acids: CASSIDRLDIQFESNQPQHF.

The chain combines TRBV27 with TRBJ1-2; D unclear. Germline assignment: CDR1 MNHEY and CDR2 SMNVEV (reference sequence). V was trimmed by 4 bases and J by 3 bases, leaving 9 bases between them. The CDR3 covers 13 residues. Here the CDR3 reads CASSWSGDYGYTF. The CDR3 region has the DNA TGTGCCAGCAGTTGGTCAGGCGACTATGGCTACACCTTC.